One sample yielded the 13 T cell receptor beta chains listed below, sequenced in a study of shared clonotypes between healthy human individuals. TCRdb's table, derived via immunoSEQ multiplex PCR, lists solely in-frame clones and lacks some. The table lists approximately 940,000 clones, 70% to 85% of them singletons. Sequenced: memory CD4+ T cells sorted from blood. Noted subset: CD45RA-negative fraction. Every receptor here comes from a man younger than 35 in good health.

The rearrangement uses TRBV6-1 and TRBJ1-2; tentative D call: TRBD1 (6 bases). The germline V gene encodes CDR1 MNHNS and CDR2 SASEGT. The CDR3 runs to 14 residues. V lost 2 bases, J lost 7 bases, and 14 bases lay in between. The CDR3 loop is CASSEIQGILGYTF. In DNA form, the CDR3 reads TGTGCCAGCAGTGAAATTCAGGGGATTCTTGGCTACACCTTC.

The sample holds many counts of this clone. V gene TRBV7-2 combines with J gene TRBJ2-7; 11 bases are shared with TRBD2. Per the germline V gene, CDR1 is SGHTA and CDR2 is FQGNSA. This CDR3 region has 16 residues. The ends lost 4 bases at V and 3 bases at J; junction bases unmatched: 8. CDR3 protein: CASSSGLAGNIYEQYF. CDR3 in DNA: TGTGCCAGCAGCTCCGGACTAGCGGGTAATATCTACGAGCAGTACTTC.

This sequence joins TRBV6-6 and TRBJ1-1; D might be TRBD1 (6 bases). V was pared by 7 bases and J by 0 bases, with 9 bases between. This CDR3 contains 13 residues. Per the germline V gene, CDR1 is MNHNY and CDR2 is SVGAGI (reference sequence). CDR3 sequence reads: CASTQGMNTEAFF. DNA of the CDR3: TGTGCCAGCACTCAGGGGATGAACACTGAAGCTTTCTTT.

The chain recombines TRBV2 with TRBJ1-2; perhaps TRBD1 as D (6 bases). The V gene's germline CDR1 is SNHLY and CDR2 FYNNEI. V lost 3 bases and J 4 bases, leaving 15 bases between the germline ends. CDR3 size: 15 residues. CDR3 protein: CASSDRGDMLYGYTF. Here the CDR3 DNA reads TGTGCCAGCAGTGATAGGGGGGACATGCTCTATGGCTACACCTTC. The entire variable domain, with the rest obtained from reference TRBV2 and TRBJ1-2, is as follows: EPEVTQTPSHQVTQMGQEVILRCVPISNHLYFYWYRQILGQKVEFLVSFYNNEISEKSEIFDDQFSVERPDGSNFTLKIRSTKLEDSAMYFCASSDRGDMLYGYTFGSGTRLTVV.

The J gene is TRBJ2-7, the V gene TRBV10-1; possibly TRBD1 for D (5 bases). Germline lookup yields CDR1 WNHNN and CDR2 SYGVQD (reference sequence). The V end was cut by 3 bases, the J end by 2 bases, with 11 bases between. The CDR3 is 14 residues long. The CDR3 spells CASSDYSGTYEQYF. The CDR3 nucleotides read TGCGCCAGCAGTGACTACTCAGGGACCTACGAGCAGTACTTC.

The chain uses TRBV2 and TRBJ2-7; TRBD2 agrees at 9 bases. From germline, CDR1 is SNHLY and CDR2 FYNNEI. V was clipped by 5 bases and J by 7 bases; unmatched bases: 9. CDR3 length equals 14 residues. CDR3 region: CASSLGGGAEEQYF. CDR3 sequence (DNA): TGTGCCAGCAGTCTTGGCGGGGGGGCCGAGGAGCAGTACTTC.

The chain couples TRBV4-2 to TRBJ2-7, with TRBD2 identical over 9 bases. Trimming took 4 bases from V and 2 from J; bases not matched to a gene: 6. Germline CDR1 LGHNA, CDR2 YNFKEQ. The CDR3 length is 15 residues. CDR3 in amino acids: CASSRERGATYEQYF. The CDR3 DNA is TGTGCCAGCAGCCGAGAGCGGGGGGCGACCTACGAGCAGTACTTC.

The CDR3 is CASGWDSWGIYEQYF. The CDR3 DNA reads as TGTGCTAGTGGTTGGGACAGTTGGGGAATCTACGAGCAGTACTTC. This chain links TRBV12-5 with TRBJ2-7; TRBD1 matches at 7 bases. V dropped 4 bases and J dropped 3; count of bases not matched to a gene: 9. Germline CDR1 LGHNT, CDR2 FRNRAP. This CDR3 region has 15 residues.

The gene calls are TRBV30 and TRBJ2-1; TRBD2 agrees at 15 bases. Trimming cost V 4 bases and J 10 bases; bases outside gene matches: 11. The CDR3 is 16 amino acids. The germline V gene encodes CDR1 GTSNPN and CDR2 SVGIG (reference sequence). CDR3: CAWTPGLAGGPQEQFF. In nucleotides, the CDR3 is TGTGCCTGGACTCCAGGACTAGCGGGGGGGCCCCAGGAGCAGTTCTTC.

There are a few counts of this clone. The chain has TRBV5-1 and TRBJ2-5, with TRBD1 matching 9 bases. The CDR3 sequence is 18 residues long. Germline trimming cut 3 bases from V and 0 bases from J; bases unmatched to any gene: 12. CDR1 and CDR2 from the germline V gene are SGHRS and YFSETQ. Written as DNA, the CDR3 is TGCGCCAGCAGCTCCGGACAGGGGCGATACTTGTACCAAGAGACCCAGTACTTC. It specifies CASSSGQGRYLYQETQYF.

This rearrangement joins TRBV19 to TRBJ2-7, with a possible D match to TRBD1 (5 bases). CDR3 length equals 12 residues. The germline gives CDR1 LNHDA, CDR2 SQIVND (reference sequence). Deletions cut 10 bases from V and 4 bases from J, with 14 bases between. In DNA, the CDR3 is TGTGCCACGGGTACAGGAACGTACGAGCAGTACTTC. Its protein is CATGTGTYEQYF. The full variable domain, completed using reference TRBV19 and TRBJ2-7, is DGGITQSPKYLFRKEGQNVTLSCEQNLNHDAMYWYRQDPGQGLRLIYYSQIVNDFQKGDIAEGYSVSREKKESFPLTVTSAQKNPTAFYLCATGTGTYEQYFGPGTRLTVT.

The rearrangement joins TRBV7-9 to TRBJ2-1, with D hard to call. Germline CDR1 reads SEHNR; CDR2 reads FQNEAQ (reference sequence). Trimming removed 3 bases at V and 4 bases at J, with 7 bases between. CDR3 length: 13 residues. CDR3 bases: TGTGCCAGCAGCTTCAACAGATACAATGAGCAGTTCTTC. Its protein product is CASSFNRYNEQFF. The full variable domain, completed using reference TRBV7-9 and TRBJ2-1, is DTGVSQNPRHKITKRGQNVTFRCDPISEHNRLYWYRQTLGQGPEFLTYFQNEAQLEKSRLLSDRFSAERPKGSFSTLEIQRTEQGDSAMYLCASSFNRYNEQFFGPGTRLTVL.

The chain couples TRBV28 to TRBJ2-7; possible D gene TRBD1, 5 bases. The V end was cut by 11 bases, the J end by 9 bases, with 23 bases between. Germline loops: CDR1 MDHEN, CDR2 SYDVKM. CDR3 length: 13 amino acids. The CDR3 here is CAHGASIFSVQYF. CDR3 DNA sequence: TGTGCCCATGGGGCGAGCATTTTTTCCGTGCAGTACTTC. Based on the CDR3 plus reference TRBV28 and TRBJ2-7, the full variable domain is DVKVTQSSRYLVKRTGEKVFLECVQDMDHENMFWYRQDPGLGLRLIYFSYDVKMKEKGDIPEGYSVSREKKERFSLILESASTNQTSMYLCAHGASIFSVQYFGPGTRLTVT.